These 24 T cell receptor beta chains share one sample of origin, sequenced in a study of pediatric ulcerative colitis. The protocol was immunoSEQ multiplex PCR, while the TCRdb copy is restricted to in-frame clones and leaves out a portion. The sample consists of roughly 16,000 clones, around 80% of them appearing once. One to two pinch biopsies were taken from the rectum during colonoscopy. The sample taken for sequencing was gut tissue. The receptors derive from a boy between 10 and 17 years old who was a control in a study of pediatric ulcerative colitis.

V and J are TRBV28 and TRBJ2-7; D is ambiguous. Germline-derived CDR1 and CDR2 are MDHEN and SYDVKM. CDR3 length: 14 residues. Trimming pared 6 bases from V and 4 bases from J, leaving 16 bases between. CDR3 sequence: CASSEISTSYEQYF. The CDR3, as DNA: TGTGCCAGCAGCGAAATCTCGACCTCTTACGAGCAGTACTTC. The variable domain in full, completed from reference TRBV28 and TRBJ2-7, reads DVKVTQSSRYLVKRTGEKVFLECVQDMDHENMFWYRQDPGLGLRLIYFSYDVKMKEKGDIPEGYSVSREKKERFSLILESASTNQTSMYLCASSEISTSYEQYFGPGTRLTVT.

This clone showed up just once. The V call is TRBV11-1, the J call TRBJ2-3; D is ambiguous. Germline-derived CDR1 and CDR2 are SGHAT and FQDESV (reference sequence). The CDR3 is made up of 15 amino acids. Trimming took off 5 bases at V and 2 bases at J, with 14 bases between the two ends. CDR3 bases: TGTGCCAGCAGCCCTAATTCCCGGCCCACAGATACGCAGTATTTT. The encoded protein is CASSPNSRPTDTQYF.

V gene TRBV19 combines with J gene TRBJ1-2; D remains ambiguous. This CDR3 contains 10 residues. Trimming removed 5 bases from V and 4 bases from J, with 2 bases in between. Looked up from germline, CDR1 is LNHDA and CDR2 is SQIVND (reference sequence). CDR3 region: CASSGYGYTF. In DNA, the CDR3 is TGTGCCAGTAGTGGCTATGGCTACACCTTC.

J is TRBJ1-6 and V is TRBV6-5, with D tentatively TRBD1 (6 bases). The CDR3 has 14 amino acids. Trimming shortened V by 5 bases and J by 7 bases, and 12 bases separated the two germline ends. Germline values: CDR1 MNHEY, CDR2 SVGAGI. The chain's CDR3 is CASSRTEENSPLHF. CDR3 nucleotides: TGTGCCAGCAGTCGGACAGAAGAAAATTCACCCCTCCACTTT.

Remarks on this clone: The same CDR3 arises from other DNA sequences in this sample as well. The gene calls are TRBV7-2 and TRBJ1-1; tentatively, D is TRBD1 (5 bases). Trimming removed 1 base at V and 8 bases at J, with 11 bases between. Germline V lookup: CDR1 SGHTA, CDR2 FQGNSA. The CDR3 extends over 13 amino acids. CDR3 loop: CASSLGRANEAFF. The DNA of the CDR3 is TGTGCCAGCAGCTTAGGCAGGGCCAACGAAGCTTTCTTT.

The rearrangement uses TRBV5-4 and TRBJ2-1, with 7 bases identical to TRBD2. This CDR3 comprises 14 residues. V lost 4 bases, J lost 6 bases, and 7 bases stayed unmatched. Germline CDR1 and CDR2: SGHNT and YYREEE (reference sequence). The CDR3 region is CASSPGLEANEQFF. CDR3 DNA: TGTGCCAGCAGCCCTGGACTAGAGGCCAATGAGCAGTTCTTC.

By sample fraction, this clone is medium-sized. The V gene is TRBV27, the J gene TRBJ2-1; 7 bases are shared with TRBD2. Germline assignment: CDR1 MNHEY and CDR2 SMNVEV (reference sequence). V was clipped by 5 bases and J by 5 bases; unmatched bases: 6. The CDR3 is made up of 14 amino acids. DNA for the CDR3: TGTGCCAGCAGTCCCGGGACTACGAACAATGAGCAGTTCTTC. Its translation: CASSPGTTNNEQFF.

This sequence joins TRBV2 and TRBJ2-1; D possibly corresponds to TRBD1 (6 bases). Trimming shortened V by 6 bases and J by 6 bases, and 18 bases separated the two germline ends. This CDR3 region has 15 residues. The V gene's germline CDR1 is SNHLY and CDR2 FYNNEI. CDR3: CASRERLQGPNEQFF. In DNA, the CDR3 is TGTGCCAGCAGAGAACGGTTACAGGGTCCCAATGAGCAGTTCTTC.

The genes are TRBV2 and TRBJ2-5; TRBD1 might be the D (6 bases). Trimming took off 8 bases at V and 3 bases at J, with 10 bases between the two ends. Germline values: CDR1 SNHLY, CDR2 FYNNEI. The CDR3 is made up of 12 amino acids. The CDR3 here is CASGQPKETQYF. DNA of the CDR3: TGTGCCAGCGGACAGCCGAAAGAGACCCAGTACTTC.

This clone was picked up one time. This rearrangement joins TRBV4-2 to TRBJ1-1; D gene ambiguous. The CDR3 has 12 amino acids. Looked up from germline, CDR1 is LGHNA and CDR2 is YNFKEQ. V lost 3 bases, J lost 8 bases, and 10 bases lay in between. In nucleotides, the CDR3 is TGTGCCAGCAGCCAGGACGCGGGAGAAGCTTTCTTT. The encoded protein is CASSQDAGEAFF.

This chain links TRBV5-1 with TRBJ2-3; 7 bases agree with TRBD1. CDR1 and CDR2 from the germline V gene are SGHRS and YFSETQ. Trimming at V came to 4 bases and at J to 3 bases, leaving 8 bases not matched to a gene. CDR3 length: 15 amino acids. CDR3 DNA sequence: TGCGCCAGCAGCGCACAGGACAGGAGGACAGATACGCAGTATTTT. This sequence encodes CASSAQDRRTDTQYF.

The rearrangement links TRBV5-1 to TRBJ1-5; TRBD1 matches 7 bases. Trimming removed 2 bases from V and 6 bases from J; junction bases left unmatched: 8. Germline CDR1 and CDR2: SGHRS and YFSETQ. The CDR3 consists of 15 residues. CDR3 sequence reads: CASSLGTELGQPQHF. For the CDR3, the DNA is TGCGCCAGCAGCTTAGGGACAGAATTGGGTCAGCCCCAGCATTTT.

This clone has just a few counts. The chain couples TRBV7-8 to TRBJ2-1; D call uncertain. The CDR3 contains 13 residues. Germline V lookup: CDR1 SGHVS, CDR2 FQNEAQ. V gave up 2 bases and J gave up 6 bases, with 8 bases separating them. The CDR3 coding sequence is TGTGCCAGCAGCTTAAGTGTAGGCAATGAGCAGTTCTTC. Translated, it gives CASSLSVGNEQFF.

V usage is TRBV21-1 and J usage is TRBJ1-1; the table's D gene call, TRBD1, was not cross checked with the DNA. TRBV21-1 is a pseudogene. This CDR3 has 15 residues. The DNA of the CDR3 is TGTGCCAGCAGCAAACGGCCCACAGGGAACACTGAAGCTTTCTTT. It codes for CASSKRPTGNTEAFF.

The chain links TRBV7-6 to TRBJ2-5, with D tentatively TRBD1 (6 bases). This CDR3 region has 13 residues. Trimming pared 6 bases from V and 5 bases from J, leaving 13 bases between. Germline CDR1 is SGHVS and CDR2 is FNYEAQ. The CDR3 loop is CASSGTRGETQYF. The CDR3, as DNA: TGTGCCAGCAGTGGGACAAGGGGGGAGACCCAGTACTTC. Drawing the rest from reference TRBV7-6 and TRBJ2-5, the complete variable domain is GAGVSQSPRYKVTKRGQDVALRCDPISGHVSLYWYRQALGQGPEFLTYFNYEAQQDKSGLPNDRFSAERPEGSISTLTIQRTEQRDSAMYRCASSGTRGETQYFGPGTRLLVL.

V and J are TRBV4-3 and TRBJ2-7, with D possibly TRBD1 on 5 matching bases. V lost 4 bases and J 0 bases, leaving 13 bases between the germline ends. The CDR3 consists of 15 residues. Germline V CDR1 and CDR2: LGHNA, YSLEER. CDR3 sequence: CASSLGPYDSYEQYF. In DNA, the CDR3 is TGCGCCAGCAGCCTGGGGCCGTATGACTCCTACGAGCAGTACTTC.

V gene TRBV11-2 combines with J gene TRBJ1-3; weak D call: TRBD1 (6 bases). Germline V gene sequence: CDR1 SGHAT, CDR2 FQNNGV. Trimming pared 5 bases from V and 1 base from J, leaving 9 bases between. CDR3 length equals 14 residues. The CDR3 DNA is TGTGCCAGCAGCGCCCAGGGGTCTGGAAACACCATATATTTT. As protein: CASSAQGSGNTIYF.

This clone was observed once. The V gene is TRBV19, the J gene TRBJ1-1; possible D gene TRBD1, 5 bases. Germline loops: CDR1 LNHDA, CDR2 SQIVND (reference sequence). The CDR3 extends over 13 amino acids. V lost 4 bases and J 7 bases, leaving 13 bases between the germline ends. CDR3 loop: CASSRGRGSEAFF. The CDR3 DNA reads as TGTGCCAGTAGTAGGGGTAGGGGCAGTGAAGCTTTCTTT.

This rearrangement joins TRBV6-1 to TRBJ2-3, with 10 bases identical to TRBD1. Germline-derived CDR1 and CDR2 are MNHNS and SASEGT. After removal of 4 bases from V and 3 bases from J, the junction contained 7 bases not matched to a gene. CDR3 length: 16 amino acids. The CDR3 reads CASSGPGQGGTDTQYF. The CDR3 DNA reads TGTGCCAGCAGTGGCCCAGGACAGGGGGGGACAGATACGCAGTATTTT.

Here the CDR3 reads CASSPRALGRNTIYF. The CDR3 DNA reads as TGTGCCAGCAGCCCCCGGGCCCTAGGCAGAAACACCATATATTTT. This chain links TRBV7-9 with TRBJ1-3; the D is unclear. Germline CDR1 is SEHNR and CDR2 is FQNEAQ (reference sequence). This CDR3 comprises 15 residues. Trimming cost V 5 bases and J 5 bases, with 16 bases left between them.

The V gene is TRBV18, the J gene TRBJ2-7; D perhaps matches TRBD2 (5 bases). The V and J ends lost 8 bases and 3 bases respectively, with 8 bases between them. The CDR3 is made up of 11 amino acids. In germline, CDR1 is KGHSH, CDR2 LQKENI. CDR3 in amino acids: CASRGYYEQYF. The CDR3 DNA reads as TGTGCCAGCCGCGGGTACTACGAGCAGTACTTC.

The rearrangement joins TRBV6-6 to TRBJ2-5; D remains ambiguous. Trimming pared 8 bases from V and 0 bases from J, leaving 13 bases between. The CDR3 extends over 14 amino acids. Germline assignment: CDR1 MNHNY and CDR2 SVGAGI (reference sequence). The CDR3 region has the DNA TGTGCCAGCCGTGGGTTTTTGTACCAAGAGACCCAGTACTTC. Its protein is CASRGFLYQETQYF.

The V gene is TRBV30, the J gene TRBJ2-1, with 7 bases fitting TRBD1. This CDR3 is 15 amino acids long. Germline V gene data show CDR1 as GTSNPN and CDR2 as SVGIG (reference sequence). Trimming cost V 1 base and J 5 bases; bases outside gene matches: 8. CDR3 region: CAWSADREFNNEQFF. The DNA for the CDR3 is TGTGCCTGGAGTGCTGACAGGGAATTTAACAATGAGCAGTTCTTC.

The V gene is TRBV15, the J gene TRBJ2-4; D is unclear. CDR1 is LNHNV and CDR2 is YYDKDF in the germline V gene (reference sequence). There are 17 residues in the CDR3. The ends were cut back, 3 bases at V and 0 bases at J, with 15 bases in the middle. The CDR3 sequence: CATSREVSTKAKNIQYF. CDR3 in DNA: TGTGCCACCAGCAGGGAAGTGTCTACCAAAGCCAAAAACATTCAGTACTTC.